These T cell receptor beta chains were read from a single sample in a study of T cell changes during pregnancy in multiple sclerosis. Profiled with immunoSEQ multiplex PCR; TCRdb holds only in-frame clones, not every one. The table lists about 26,000 clones, about 88% of them singletons, with 16% in the top ten. The specimen was CD8+ T cells from peripheral blood mononuclear cells, collected in the second trimester of pregnancy. All receptors derive from a female donor with multiple sclerosis, enrolled in a pregnancy study. Both conserved end residues are part of each CDR3. D genes are given only for firm matches. Not all rows give a size; the values are once, few, many and, for expanded clones, a class.

d_call | clone_size | j_call | v_call | cdr3_aa | cdr3_nt
NA | NA | TRBJ2-1 | TRBV27 | CASGGTYYNEQFF | TGTGCCAGCGGTGGGACTTACTACAATGAGCAGTTCTTC
NA | once | TRBJ2-1 | TRBV9 | CASTSGRDLSYNEQFF | TGTGCCAGCACCTCGGGGCGGGACCTCTCCTACAATGAGCAGTTCTTC
TRBD2 | NA | TRBJ2-3 | TRBV7-9 | CASSRRARGRATDTQYF | TGTGCCAGCAGCCGTCGCGCACGCGGGAGGGCCACAGATACGCAGTATTTT
NA | NA | TRBJ2-5 | TRBV6-5 | CASSYGGRETQYF | TGTGCCAGCAGTTATGGGGGGAGGGAGACCCAGTACTTC
TRBD2 | few | TRBJ2-5 | TRBV9 | CASSLSGRASETQYF | TGTGCCAGCAGCCTTAGCGGGAGGGCCTCGGAGACCCAGTACTTC
TRBD1 | NA | TRBJ2-2 | TRBV27 | CASRDRGRSTGELFF | TGTGCCAGCAGGGACAGGGGTCGGAGCACCGGGGAGCTGTTTTTT
TRBD1 | NA | TRBJ2-2 | TRBV6-6 | CASRDRGSGGELFF | TGTGCCAGCAGGGACAGGGGCAGTGGCGGGGAGCTGTTTTTT
TRBD1 | NA | TRBJ2-7 | TRBV27 | CASSPQGVHEQYF | TGTGCCAGCAGTCCCCAGGGGGTCCACGAGCAGTACTTC
NA | NA | TRBJ2-1 | TRBV27 | CASSTRTGRGNEQFF | TGTGCCAGCAGTACCCGGACAGGGAGGGGCAATGAGCAGTTCTTC
TRBD1 | NA | TRBJ2-7 | TRBV4-3 | CASSNRDSYEQYF | TGCGCCAGCAGCAACCGGGACAGCTACGAGCAGTACTTC
TRBD2 | NA | TRBJ2-1 | TRBV7-9 | CASSSSLAGSRYNEQFF | TGTGCCAGCAGCTCATCCTTAGCGGGGAGTAGGTACAATGAGCAGTTCTTC
NA | NA | TRBJ1-2 | TRBV28 | CASSLTGISYGYTF | TGTGCCAGCAGTTTAACGGGGATCAGCTATGGCTACACCTTC
NA | NA | TRBJ2-3 | TRBV7-2 | CASRTEGHGTDTQYF | TGTGCCAGCAGGACGGAGGGCCACGGCACAGATACGCAGTATTTT
NA | many | TRBJ2-2 | TRBV6-4 | CASSDSKGVGELFF | TGTGCCAGCAGTGACTCGAAAGGGGTCGGGGAGCTGTTTTTT
TRBD2 | NA | TRBJ2-1 | TRBV9 | CASSVATSGLPNEQFF | TGTGCCAGCAGCGTAGCGACTAGCGGGTTACCTAATGAGCAGTTCTTC
TRBD2 | NA | TRBJ2-1 | TRBV9 | CASSVSGKPINEQFF | TGTGCCAGCAGCGTAAGCGGGAAGCCGATTAATGAGCAGTTCTTC
NA | NA | TRBJ2-7 | TRBV13 | CASSLGERRDEQYF | TGTGCCAGCAGCTTGGGCGAGCGGAGAGACGAGCAGTACTTC
NA | NA | TRBJ2-7 | TRBV27 | CASSLSRGVSYEQYF | TGTGCCAGCAGTTTGAGCAGGGGGGTATCCTACGAGCAGTACTTC
NA | NA | TRBJ2-1 | TRBV18 | CASSPPPGPIILAAGPSYNEQFF | TGTGCCAGCTCACCACCTCCGGGACCGATTATTTTAGCGGCCGGACCCTCCTACAATGAGCAGTTCTTC
NA | NA | TRBJ1-2 | TRBV4-1 | CASSQDEGNYGYTF | TGCGCCAGCAGCCAAGATGAGGGAAACTATGGCTACACCTTC
TRBD1 | NA | TRBJ1-5 | TRBV7-8 | CASSLDRGPSQPQHF | TGTGCCAGCAGCCTAGACAGGGGGCCTAGTCAGCCCCAGCATTTT
NA | NA | TRBJ2-5 | TRBV27 | CASSLLPGQETQYF | TGTGCCAGCAGTTTATTGCCGGGACAAGAGACCCAGTACTTC
NA | NA | TRBJ2-3 | TRBV7-3 | CASSPLGGGSDTQYF | TGTGCCAGCAGCCCTCTAGGGGGGGGTTCGGATACGCAGTATTTT
NA | NA | TRBJ2-1 | TRBV5-1 | CASSLAPPSDEQFF | TGCGCCAGCAGCTTGGCCCCCCCAAGCGATGAGCAGTTCTTC
NA | NA | TRBJ2-1 | TRBV6-4 | CASSDSSGSYNEQFF | TGTGCCAGCAGTGACTCGAGCGGCTCCTACAATGAGCAGTTCTTC
NA | NA | TRBJ1-1 | TRBV28 | CASSLPENTEAFF | TGTGCCAGCAGTTTACCAGAGAACACTGAAGCTTTCTTT
NA | NA | TRBJ2-4 | TRBV2 | CASSVAMDIQYF | TGTGCCAGCAGTGTCGCGATGGACATTCAGTACTTC
TRBD2 | NA | TRBJ2-7 | TRBV11-2 | CASSSPSGNIYEQYF | TGTGCCAGCAGCAGTCCTAGCGGGAATATCTACGAGCAGTACTTC
NA | NA | TRBJ2-3 | TRBV28 | CASSLEGADTQYF | TGTGCCAGCAGTTTGGAAGGGGCAGATACGCAGTATTTT
NA | NA | TRBJ2-7 | TRBV7-9 | CASSFPDPPYEQYF | TGTGCCAGCAGCTTCCCAGATCCCCCCTACGAGCAGTACTTC
NA | NA | TRBJ2-3 | TRBV6-5 | CASSYRGDTQYF | TGTGCCAGCAGTTACCGGGGGGATACGCAGTATTTT
TRBD1 | NA | TRBJ1-4 | TRBV5-4 | CASSENRGWGEKLFF | TGTGCCAGCAGCGAAAACAGGGGTTGGGGTGAAAAACTGTTTTTT
NA | NA | TRBJ2-3 | TRBV9 | CASSVWGGTDTQYF | TGTGCCAGCAGCGTATGGGGAGGCACAGATACGCAGTATTTT
NA | NA | TRBJ2-7 | TRBV6-1 | CASSDNRASYEQYF | TGTGCCAGCAGTGACAACAGGGCCTCCTACGAGCAGTACTTC
NA | NA | TRBJ2-5 | TRBV5-1 | CASSLVGVPETQYF | TGCGCCAGCAGCTTGGTGGGAGTCCCAGAGACCCAGTACTTC
NA | few | TRBJ1-5 | TRBV6-6 | CASSQDNQPQHF | TGTGCCAGCAGCCAGGACAATCAGCCCCAGCATTTT
NA | NA | TRBJ1-5 | TRBV27 | CASSLSPGSGQPQHF | TGTGCCAGCAGTTTATCCCCAGGGTCTGGACAGCCCCAGCATTTT
TRBD2 | NA | TRBJ2-2 | TRBV29-1 | CSVVLLAGDGGELFF | TGCAGCGTTGTCTTACTAGCGGGAGACGGCGGGGAGCTGTTTTTT
NA | NA | TRBJ2-5 | TRBV28 | CASSPDRQETQYF | TGTGCCAGCAGCCCTGACAGGCAAGAGACCCAGTACTTC
NA | once | TRBJ2-7 | TRBV28 | CASGRPVREQYF | TGTGCCAGCGGGAGACCAGTACGCGAGCAGTACTTC